These 18 T cell receptor beta chains share one sample of origin, sequenced in a study of neurological immune-mediated disorders. TCRdb called the 5' RACE reads again in MiXCR, with one record for every CDR3 protein. The sample includes 66,000 or so distinct CDR3 sequences, roughly 5.5% of them seen just once. The sequencing sample was made of PBMCs. Every receptor here comes from a young woman with multiple sclerosis.

This clonotype was observed many times. The V and J genes are TRBV29-1 and TRBJ1-1, with D unclear. The CDR3 is 13 amino acids. The germline gives CDR1 SQVTM, CDR2 ANQGSEA. Between the trimmed V and J ends, which lost 7 bases and 3 bases, there was a span of 15 bases. The CDR3 protein is CSAAVSGDTEAFF. The DNA of the CDR3 is TGCAGCGCGGCAGTTTCTGGGGACACTGAAGCTTTCTTT.

This clonotype was counted many times. The rearrangement joins TRBV18 to TRBJ2-3; unclear D gene. Germline CDR1 and CDR2: KGHSH and LQKENI. V dropped 4 bases and J dropped 5 bases, with 7 bases sitting between them. The CDR3 length is 12 residues. The CDR3 loop reads CASSRVEDTQYF. The CDR3 coding sequence is TGTGCCAGCTCACGGGTCGAAGATACGCAGTATTTT.

This clonotype was seen only a few times. The chain joins TRBV5-1 to TRBJ2-3; D not certain. The length of the CDR3 is 15 residues. CDR1 and CDR2 from the germline V gene are SGHRS and YFSETQ. V shed 2 bases and J shed 3 bases, with 13 bases lying between them. DNA for the CDR3: TGCGCCAGCAGCTTATCCGGCTACGAGACAGATACGCAGTATTTT. Residues: CASSLSGYETDTQYF.

About this clonotype itself: A much larger clone differs from this one at a single base, so this may be a read error. This likely comes from a read error, as the CDR3 has no conserved phenylalanine or tryptophan at its end. This chain links TRBV5-5 with TRBJ2-5; 12 bases are a match to TRBD2. V was pared by 2 bases and J by 2 bases, with 1 base of the junction left unmatched. The germline gives CDR1 SGHKS, CDR2 YYEKEE (reference sequence). This CDR3 region has 15 residues. CDR3 sequence (DNA): TGTGCCAGCAGCTTACTAGCGGGGGGTCAAGAGACCCAGTACTAC. Its translation is CASSLLAGGQETQYY.

Ten or more counts support this clonotype. This rearrangement joins TRBV4-1 to TRBJ2-7, with 7 bases matching TRBD2. The CDR3 runs to 15 residues. Trimming removed 0 bases from V and 3 bases from J; junction bases left unmatched: 5. The germline V gene has CDR1 MGHRA and CDR2 YSYEKL. CDR3: CASSQDPGGLYEQYF. As DNA, the CDR3 is TGCGCCAGCAGCCAAGATCCGGGGGGACTCTACGAGCAGTACTTC.

A single count supports this clonotype. A read error may be the cause here, since a much bigger clone is one base away. This chain joins TRBV30 and TRBJ1-4; D is unresolved. CDR3 length: 12 amino acids. CDR1 and CDR2 from the germline V gene are GTSNPN and SVGIG (reference sequence). In DNA, the CDR3 is TGTGCCTGGAGTAAACCTAAAGAAAAACTGTTTTTT. Protein: CAWSKPKEKLFF.

This clonotype was detected ten times or more. The chain links TRBV30 to TRBJ2-2; D gene unclear. Germline values: CDR1 GTSNPN, CDR2 SVGIG (reference sequence). The CDR3 extends over 13 amino acids. V was clipped by 0 bases and J by 10 bases, with 12 bases between them. The CDR3: CAWSVGSGKELFF. As DNA, the CDR3 is TGTGCCTGGAGTGTCGGTAGTGGGAAGGAGCTGTTTTTT.

This clonotype showed up many times. This chain connects TRBV20-1 to TRBJ1-2; D is uncertain. The CDR3 has 14 amino acids. Per germline, CDR1 DFQATT and CDR2 SNEGSKA (reference sequence). V was cut by 0 bases and J by 2 bases, with 10 bases left in between. Here the CDR3 reads CSAREGGSNYGYTF. In DNA form, the CDR3 reads TGCAGTGCTAGAGAGGGCGGTTCGAACTATGGCTACACCTTC.

V is TRBV12-3 or TRBV12-4 and J is TRBJ1-4; 7 bases match TRBD1. The V gene end was trimmed by 3 bases and the J gene end by 4 bases; junction bases not matched to a gene: 8. The CDR3 is 16 residues long. The CDR3 DNA is TGTGCCAGCAGTTTTGGATCGGGACAGATTAATGAAAAACTGTTTTTT. Translation gives CASSFGSGQINEKLFF.

In the case of this clonotype: One junction end does not reproduce the germline sequence, and a read error may be involved. CDR3 residues: CAWRAATYNSPLNF. CDR3 in DNA: TGTGCCTGGAGGGCAGCCACCTATAATTCACCCCTCAACTTT. The chain combines TRBV30 with TRBJ1-6, with no clear D. The CDR3 spans 14 residues. Germline V gene data show CDR1 as GTSNPN and CDR2 as SVGIG (reference sequence).

This clonotype was detected ten times or more. The chain combines TRBV5-1 with TRBJ1-1; a possible D gene is TRBD1 (6 bases). CDR3 size: 14 residues. Trimming shortened V by 4 bases and J by 5 bases, and 15 bases separated the two germline ends. Germline CDR1 and CDR2: SGHRS and YFSETQ. This CDR3 is CASSIDTGRTEAFF. The CDR3 DNA reads as TGCGCCAGCAGCATAGATACAGGGCGGACTGAAGCTTTCTTT.

This clonotype was found many times. The genes are TRBV20-1 and TRBJ2-3; perhaps TRBD1 as D (6 bases). In germline, CDR1 is DFQATT, CDR2 SNEGSKA (reference sequence). V gave up 0 bases and J gave up 4 bases, with 11 bases separating them. The CDR3 length is 14 residues. CDR3 DNA: TGCAGTGCTAGAGATGGCAGGGGTTCAGATACGCAGTATTTT. Its protein product is CSARDGRGSDTQYF.

This clonotype appeared many times. Compared with germline, one end of the junction differs, possibly owing to a read error. The chain links TRBV5-1 to TRBJ1-1, with TRBD1 matching over 10 bases. Germline CDR1 and CDR2: SGHRS and YFSETQ. CDR3 length equals 15 residues. In DNA form, the CDR3 reads TGCGCCAGCAGCTTGGCGGGAGGGACAGGGGACGATCGGGTCTTT. It yields the protein CASSLAGGTGDDRVF.

This clonotype has a count of ten or more. The V and J genes are TRBV6-5 and TRBJ2-2, with 8 positions matching TRBD1. This CDR3 comprises 13 residues. Germline-derived CDR1 and CDR2 are MNHEY and SVGAGI. V gave up 6 bases and J gave up 6 bases; unmatched junction bases: 3. The CDR3 bases are TGTGCCAGCAGGCGACAGGGGTCCGGGGAGCTGTTTTTT. Its translation is CASRRQGSGELFF.

This clonotype was counted ten times or more. The chain carries TRBV5-1 and TRBJ2-5; D not resolved. Germline values: CDR1 SGHRS, CDR2 YFSETQ. V dropped 0 bases and J dropped 7 bases, with 13 bases sitting between them. The CDR3 loop spans 14 amino acids. DNA for the CDR3: TGCGCCAGCAGCTTGGCCGCGGAGAGTAGGACCCAGTACTTC. Translating it yields CASSLAAESRTQYF.

This clonotype was detected ten times or more. The rearrangement joins TRBV5-1 to TRBJ2-1, with D unresolved. Deletions cut 5 bases from V and 4 bases from J, with 10 bases between. The CDR3 spans 13 residues. CDR1 and CDR2 (germline): SGHRS, YFSETQ. CDR3 sequence: CASRINEYNEQFF. DNA for the CDR3: TGCGCCAGCAGAATTAACGAATACAATGAGCAGTTCTTC.

The genes are TRBV7-8 and TRBJ2-7, with D possibly being TRBD1 or TRBD2 (5 bases each). The V gene's germline CDR1 is SGHVS and CDR2 FQNEAQ. CDR3 length: 18 amino acids. Trimming shortened V by 1 base and J by 3 bases, and 22 bases separated the two germline ends. This chain's CDR3 is CASSLDKPGALPNYEQYF. The CDR3 nucleotides read TGTGCCAGCAGCTTAGATAAGCCCGGGGCCCTACCCAACTACGAGCAGTACTTC.

This clonotype has ten or more counts. The rearrangement links TRBV29-1 to TRBJ2-5, with 9 bases matching TRBD2. Trimming took 3 bases from V and 1 from J; bases not matched to a gene: 6. CDR3 length equals 15 residues. The germline CDR1 and CDR2 sequences are SQVTM and ANQGSEA. Here the CDR3 DNA reads TGCAGCGTTGACCCCCTAGCGGGGTTCCAAGAGACCCAGTACTTC. Translated, it gives CSVDPLAGFQETQYF. Drawing the rest from reference TRBV29-1 and TRBJ2-5, the complete variable domain is SAVISQKPSRDICQRGTSLTIQCQVDSQVTMMFWYRQQPGQSLTLIATANQGSEATYESGFVIDKFPISRPNLTFSTLTVSNMSPEDSSIYLCSVDPLAGFQETQYFGPGTRLLVL.